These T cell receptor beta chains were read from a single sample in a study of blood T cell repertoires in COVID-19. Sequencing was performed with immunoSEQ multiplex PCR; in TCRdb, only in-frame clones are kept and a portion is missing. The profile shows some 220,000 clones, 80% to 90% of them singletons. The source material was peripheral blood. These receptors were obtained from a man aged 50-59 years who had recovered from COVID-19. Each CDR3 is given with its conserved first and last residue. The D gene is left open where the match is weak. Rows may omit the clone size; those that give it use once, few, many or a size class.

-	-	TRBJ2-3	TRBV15	CATSKLKDTQYF
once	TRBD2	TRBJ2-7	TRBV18	CASSTPSGNSYEQYF
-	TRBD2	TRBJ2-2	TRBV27	CASSWTSRSGELFF
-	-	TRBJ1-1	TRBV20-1	CSARGTEAFF
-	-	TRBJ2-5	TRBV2	CASLNKLNNKETQYF
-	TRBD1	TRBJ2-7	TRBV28	CASRVGTGYHEQYF
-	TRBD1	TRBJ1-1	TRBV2	CASRLDRVQNTEAFF
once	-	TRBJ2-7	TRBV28	CASSSGIYEQYF
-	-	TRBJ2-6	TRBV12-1	CASSSQEARRDYSGANVLTF
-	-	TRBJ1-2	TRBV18	CASSRGGGLDGYTF
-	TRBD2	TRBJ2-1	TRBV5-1	CASFGLAGDNEQFF
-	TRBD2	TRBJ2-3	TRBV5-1	CASSLVVGRGTDTQYF
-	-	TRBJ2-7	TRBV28	CASSFQGGSYEQYF